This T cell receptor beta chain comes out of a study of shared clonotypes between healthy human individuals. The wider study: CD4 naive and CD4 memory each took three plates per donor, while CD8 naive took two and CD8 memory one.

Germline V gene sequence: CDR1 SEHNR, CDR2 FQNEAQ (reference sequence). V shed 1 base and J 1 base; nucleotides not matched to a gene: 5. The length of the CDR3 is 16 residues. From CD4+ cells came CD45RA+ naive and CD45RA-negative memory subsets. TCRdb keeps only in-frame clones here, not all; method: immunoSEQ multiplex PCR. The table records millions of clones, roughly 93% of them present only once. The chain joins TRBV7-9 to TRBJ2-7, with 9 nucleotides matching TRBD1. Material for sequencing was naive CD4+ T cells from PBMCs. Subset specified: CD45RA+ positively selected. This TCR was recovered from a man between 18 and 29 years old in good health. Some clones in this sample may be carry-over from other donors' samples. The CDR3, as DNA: TGTGCCAGCAGCTTAGATCCGGGACAGGGTTCCTACGAGCAGTACTTC. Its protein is CASSLDPGQGSYEQYF.